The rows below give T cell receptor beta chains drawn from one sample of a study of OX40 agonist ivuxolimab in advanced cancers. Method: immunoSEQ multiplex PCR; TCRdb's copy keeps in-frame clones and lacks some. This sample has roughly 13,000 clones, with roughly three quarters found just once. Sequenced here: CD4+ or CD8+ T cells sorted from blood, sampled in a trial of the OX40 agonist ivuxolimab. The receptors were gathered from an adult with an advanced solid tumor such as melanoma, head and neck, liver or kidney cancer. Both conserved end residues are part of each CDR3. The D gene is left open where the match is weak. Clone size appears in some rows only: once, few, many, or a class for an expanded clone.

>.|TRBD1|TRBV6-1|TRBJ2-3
CASSEPTGRGDTQYF
TGTGCCAGCAGTGAACCGACAGGGCGTGGGGATACGCAGTATTTT
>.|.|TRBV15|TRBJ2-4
CATSRGAEQSDF
TGTGCCACCAGCAGAGGAGCGGAACAGTCAGACTTC
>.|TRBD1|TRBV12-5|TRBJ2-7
CASGYLTGAFYEQYF
TGTGCTAGTGGTTACCTGACAGGGGCTTTCTACGAGCAGTACTTC
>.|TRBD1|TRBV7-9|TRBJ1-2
CASSDRVDYGYTF
TGTGCCAGCAGCGACAGGGTTGACTATGGCTACACCTTC
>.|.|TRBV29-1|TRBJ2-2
CSVPGLGAGELFF
TGCAGCGTCCCTGGGCTAGGGGCCGGGGAGCTGTTTTTT
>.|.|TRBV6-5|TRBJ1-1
CASSYAQTVSEAFF
TGTGCCAGCAGTTACGCCCAAACTGTTAGTGAAGCTTTCTTT
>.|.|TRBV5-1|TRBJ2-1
CASRPGLFTPDEQFF
TGCGCCAGCCGCCCAGGACTTTTCACTCCAGATGAGCAGTTCTTC
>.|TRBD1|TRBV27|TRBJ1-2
CASSHGRGQKVGGYTF
TGTGCCAGCAGCCACGGTAGGGGGCAAAAGGTTGGTGGCTACACCTTC
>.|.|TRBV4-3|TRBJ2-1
CASSQGGGAYNEQFF
TGCGCCAGCAGCCAAGGGGGCGGGGCCTACAATGAGCAGTTCTTC
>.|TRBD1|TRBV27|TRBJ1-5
CASSLITGGGPQHF
TGTGCCAGCAGTTTAATAACAGGGGGCGGGCCCCAGCATTTT
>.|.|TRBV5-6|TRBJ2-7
CASSLTDPYEQYF
TGTGCCAGCAGCCTAACGGACCCCTACGAGCAGTACTTC
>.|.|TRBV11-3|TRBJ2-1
CASSGTRAEGNEQFF
TGTGCCAGCAGCGGAACCCGGGCAGAGGGCAATGAGCAGTTCTTC
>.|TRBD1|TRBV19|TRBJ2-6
CASSTYRGISGANVLTF
TGTGCCAGTAGTACGTACAGGGGGATTTCTGGGGCCAACGTCCTGACTTTC
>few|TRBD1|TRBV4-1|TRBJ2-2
CASSQQGQRNTGELFF
TGCGCCAGCAGCCAACAGGGACAGCGGAACACCGGGGAGCTGTTTTTT
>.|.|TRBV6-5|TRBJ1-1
CASSPGMNTEAFF
TGTGCCAGCAGTCCAGGCATGAACACTGAAGCTTTCTTT
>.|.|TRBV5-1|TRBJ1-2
CASSNRDGYTF
TGCGCCAGCAGCAACAGGGATGGCTACACCTTC
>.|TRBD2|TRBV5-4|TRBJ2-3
CASSPGTSGDFSGDTQYF
TGTGCCAGCAGCCCCGGGACTAGCGGGGACTTCTCAGGGGATACGCAGTATTTT
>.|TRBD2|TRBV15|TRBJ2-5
CATSPMAGDQETQYF
TGTGCCACCAGCCCCATGGCGGGGGACCAAGAGACCCAGTACTTC
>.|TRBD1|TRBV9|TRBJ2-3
CASSVGQGATDTQYF
TGTGCCAGCAGCGTAGGACAGGGGGCAACAGATACGCAGTATTTT
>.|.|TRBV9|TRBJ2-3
CASNVPGRGADTQYF
TGTGCCAGCAACGTCCCAGGGCGGGGCGCAGATACGCAGTATTTT
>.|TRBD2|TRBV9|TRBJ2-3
CASSVQPTSGGDTQYF
TGTGCCAGCAGCGTCCAGCCGACCAGCGGGGGAGATACGCAGTATTTT
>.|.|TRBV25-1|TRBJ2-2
CASSESVTRITGELFF
TGTGCCAGCAGTGAATCGGTTACGCGAATCACCGGGGAGCTGTTTTTT
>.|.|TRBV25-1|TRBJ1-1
CASKSVFAEAFF
TGTGCCAGCAAGTCAGTTTTTGCTGAAGCTTTCTTT
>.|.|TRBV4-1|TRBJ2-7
CASSQVQSNYEQYF
TGCGCCAGCAGCCAAGTGCAGAGTAACTACGAGCAGTACTTC
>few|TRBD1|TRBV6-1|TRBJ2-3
CASSVETGGTDTQYF
TGTGCCAGCAGTGTTGAGACAGGGGGCACAGATACGCAGTATTTT
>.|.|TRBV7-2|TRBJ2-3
CASSLISTDTQYF
TGTGCCAGCAGCCTCATTAGCACAGATACGCAGTATTTT
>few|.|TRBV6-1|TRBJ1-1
CASSGGGMNTEAFF
TGTGCCAGCAGTGGGGGGGGGATGAACACTGAAGCTTTCTTT
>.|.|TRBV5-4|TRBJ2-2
CASSPGTRNTGELFF
TGTGCCAGCAGCCCTGGGACAAGAAACACCGGGGAGCTGTTTTTT
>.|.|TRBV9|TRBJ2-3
CASSPGDRYYTDTQYF
TGTGCCAGCAGCCCCGGTGACAGATATTACACAGATACGCAGTATTTT
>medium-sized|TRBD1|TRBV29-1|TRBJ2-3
CSVEGQGVTDTQYF
TGCAGCGTCGAGGGACAGGGGGTCACAGATACGCAGTATTTT
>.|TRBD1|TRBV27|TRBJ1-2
CASSLSSGTGAGYTF
TGTGCCAGCAGTTTATCGAGCGGGACAGGGGCTGGCTACACCTTC
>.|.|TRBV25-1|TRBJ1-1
CASSEYNLTPGEAFF
TGTGCCAGCAGTGAATATAATCTGACACCGGGTGAAGCTTTCTTT
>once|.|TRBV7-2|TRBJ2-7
CASSLTEIYEQYF
TGTGCCAGCAGCTTAACAGAAATCTACGAGCAGTACTTC
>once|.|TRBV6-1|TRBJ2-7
CASSYGGEQYF
TGTGCCAGCAGTTATGGCGGGGAGCAGTACTTC
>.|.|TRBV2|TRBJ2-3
CASLGDTQYF
TGTGCCAGCCTAGGAGATACGCAGTATTTT
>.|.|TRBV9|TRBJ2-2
CASSGRGSSGELFF
TGTGCCAGCAGCGGGCGGGGCAGCTCCGGGGAGCTGTTTTTT
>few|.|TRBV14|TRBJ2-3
CASSQATSTDTQYF
TGTGCCAGCAGCCAAGCCACTAGCACAGATACGCAGTATTTT
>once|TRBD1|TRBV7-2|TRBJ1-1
CASSSPGQGLNTEAFF
TGTGCCAGCAGCTCTCCGGGACAGGGGCTGAACACTGAAGCTTTCTTT
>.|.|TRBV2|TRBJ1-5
CASRGSSRGDQPQHF
TGTGCCAGCAGGGGCTCTTCCCGGGGCGATCAGCCCCAGCATTTT
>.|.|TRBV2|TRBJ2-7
CASSPAGLEREQYF
TGTGCCAGCAGCCCCGCCGGCCTCGAGAGAGAGCAGTACTTC
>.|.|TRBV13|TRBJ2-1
CASSLRDYSYNEQFF
TGTGCCAGCAGCTTAAGGGATTACTCCTACAATGAGCAGTTCTTC
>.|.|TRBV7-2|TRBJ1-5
CASSLGGEPPQHF
TGTGCCAGCAGCTTAGGAGGGGAGCCGCCCCAGCATTTT
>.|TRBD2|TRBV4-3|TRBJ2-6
CASSQDRGGSGANVLTF
TGCGCCAGCAGCCAAGATCGGGGGGGCTCTGGGGCCAACGTCCTGACTTTC
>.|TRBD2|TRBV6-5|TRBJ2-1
CASSYSLAGGRNEQFF
TGTGCCAGCAGTTACTCTCTAGCGGGGGGTCGGAATGAGCAGTTCTTC
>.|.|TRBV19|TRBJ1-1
CASSPRRLGNTEAFF
TGTGCCAGTAGCCCCCGACGGCTCGGGAACACTGAAGCTTTCTTT
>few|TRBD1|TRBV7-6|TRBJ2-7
CASSFGQGNPYEQYF
TGTGCCAGCAGCTTCGGACAGGGGAATCCCTACGAGCAGTACTTC
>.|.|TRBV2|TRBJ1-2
CASSPGRNYGYTF
TGTGCCAGCAGCCCAGGACGGAACTATGGCTACACCTTC
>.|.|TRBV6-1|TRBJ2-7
CASRGGESYEQYF
TGTGCCAGCAGGGGGGGCGAGTCCTACGAGCAGTACTTC
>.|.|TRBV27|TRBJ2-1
CASSGGSYNEQFF
TGTGCCAGCAGTGGGGGTTCCTACAATGAGCAGTTCTTC
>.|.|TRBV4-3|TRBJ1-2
CASSQEWGFPGTF
TGCGCCAGCAGCCAAGAGTGGGGTTTCCCTGGCACCTTC